This is a list of T cell receptor beta chains from one sample in a study of shared clonotypes between healthy human individuals. Clones were sequenced by immunoSEQ multiplex PCR, and TCRdb holds only the in-frame ones, with some missing. In the table there are about 1 million clones, more than 60% of which are singletons. Sequencing input: memory CD4+ T cells sorted from blood. Source of these receptors: a man younger than 35 in good health. Both conserved end residues are part of each CDR3. Fields, in order: D gene, J gene, V gene, CDR3 protein. D genes are given only for firm matches.

D gene: NA; J gene: TRBJ1-1; V gene: TRBV19; CDR3 protein: CASRVGGNGNTEAFF
D gene: TRBD1; J gene: TRBJ1-6; V gene: TRBV9; CDR3 protein: CASSVTGSDNSPLHF
D gene: NA; J gene: TRBJ2-7; V gene: TRBV29-1; CDR3 protein: CSVEADRSYEQYF
D gene: TRBD1; J gene: TRBJ1-6; V gene: TRBV2; CDR3 protein: CASSEIGTVNSPLHF
D gene: NA; J gene: TRBJ1-1; V gene: TRBV5-1; CDR3 protein: CASSFDGRTEAFF
D gene: NA; J gene: TRBJ2-3; V gene: TRBV7-2; CDR3 protein: CASSYISTDTQYF
D gene: TRBD1; J gene: TRBJ1-4; V gene: TRBV5-6; CDR3 protein: CASSVQGAKVLFF
D gene: TRBD2; J gene: TRBJ2-5; V gene: TRBV30; CDR3 protein: CAWSVKAGGLTQYF
D gene: NA; J gene: TRBJ1-4; V gene: TRBV30; CDR3 protein: CAWSYGQTEKLFF
D gene: NA; J gene: TRBJ1-2; V gene: TRBV6-1; CDR3 protein: CASSEIRGYGYTF
D gene: TRBD1; J gene: TRBJ2-4; V gene: TRBV6-1; CDR3 protein: CASNPRQGGKNIQYF
D gene: NA; J gene: TRBJ1-5; V gene: TRBV12-5; CDR3 protein: CASGLQISNQPQHF
D gene: NA; J gene: TRBJ1-2; V gene: TRBV6-1; CDR3 protein: CASSEVRRDGYTF
D gene: NA; J gene: TRBJ2-3; V gene: TRBV6-1; CDR3 protein: CASSEARVGTDTQYF
D gene: NA; J gene: TRBJ2-1; V gene: TRBV2; CDR3 protein: CASLAFSGFVGGEQFF
D gene: NA; J gene: TRBJ2-2; V gene: TRBV6-1; CDR3 protein: CASSGAFGQPSTGELFF
D gene: TRBD2; J gene: TRBJ2-1; V gene: TRBV7-3; CDR3 protein: CASSLTYLAGGRSNEQFF
D gene: TRBD1; J gene: TRBJ1-1; V gene: TRBV5-6; CDR3 protein: CASSYPGQMNTEAFF
D gene: NA; J gene: TRBJ2-2; V gene: TRBV29-1; CDR3 protein: CSVEEVGTGELFF
D gene: NA; J gene: TRBJ2-7; V gene: TRBV7-2; CDR3 protein: CASSFYGDEQYF
D gene: TRBD2; J gene: TRBJ2-7; V gene: TRBV6-1; CDR3 protein: CASSAPAGLAGGRAYEQYF
D gene: TRBD2; J gene: TRBJ2-3; V gene: TRBV11-2; CDR3 protein: CASSLGIAGMGYF
D gene: NA; J gene: TRBJ2-4; V gene: TRBV6-1; CDR3 protein: CASSEDDAVAKNIQYF
D gene: TRBD2; J gene: TRBJ2-1; V gene: TRBV9; CDR3 protein: CASSAGTSGYNEQFF
D gene: TRBD2; J gene: TRBJ2-1; V gene: TRBV2; CDR3 protein: CASSGLAWTSAEPEQFF
D gene: TRBD2; J gene: TRBJ2-1; V gene: TRBV11-2; CDR3 protein: CASRGGRDYNEQFF
D gene: TRBD1; J gene: TRBJ2-2; V gene: TRBV7-9; CDR3 protein: CASSPWDRGPTGELFF
D gene: TRBD2; J gene: TRBJ2-7; V gene: TRBV6-5; CDR3 protein: CASSPGVLAGQQYF
D gene: NA; J gene: TRBJ1-2; V gene: TRBV19; CDR3 protein: CASSTGQNYGYTF
D gene: TRBD1; J gene: TRBJ2-5; V gene: TRBV30; CDR3 protein: CAWSQDRDKQYF
D gene: NA; J gene: TRBJ2-3; V gene: TRBV29-1; CDR3 protein: CSADGAGLADTQYF
D gene: TRBD1; J gene: TRBJ2-3; V gene: TRBV5-1; CDR3 protein: CASSMRTGSDTQYF
D gene: NA; J gene: TRBJ2-7; V gene: TRBV6-5; CDR3 protein: CASRPRADSYEQYF
D gene: NA; J gene: TRBJ2-7; V gene: TRBV7-9; CDR3 protein: CASSHLTPGGYEQYF
D gene: NA; J gene: TRBJ1-1; V gene: TRBV10-1; CDR3 protein: CASSESGGFTEAFF
D gene: TRBD1; J gene: TRBJ1-2; V gene: TRBV10-3; CDR3 protein: CAITRDRSYYGYTF
D gene: NA; J gene: TRBJ1-2; V gene: TRBV29-1; CDR3 protein: CSEWGLGRENNYGYTF
D gene: NA; J gene: TRBJ2-6; V gene: TRBV6-1; CDR3 protein: CASSDTGANVLTF
D gene: TRBD2; J gene: TRBJ2-5; V gene: TRBV19; CDR3 protein: CASSGGTSGWETQYF
D gene: TRBD1; J gene: TRBJ1-1; V gene: TRBV27; CDR3 protein: CASSPGGAGGRTEAFF
D gene: TRBD1; J gene: TRBJ2-1; V gene: TRBV9; CDR3 protein: CASSPGQGTYNEQFF
D gene: TRBD1; J gene: TRBJ1-5; V gene: TRBV27; CDR3 protein: CASPDRAEDRNSDAGNSNQPQHF
D gene: NA; J gene: TRBJ1-5; V gene: TRBV30; CDR3 protein: CAWGATLNRDSNQPQHF
D gene: NA; J gene: TRBJ2-7; V gene: TRBV15; CDR3 protein: CATSRDLADTTYEQYF
D gene: TRBD2; J gene: TRBJ2-7; V gene: TRBV5-1; CDR3 protein: CASSLVAAGYSEQYF
D gene: NA; J gene: TRBJ1-5; V gene: TRBV5-6; CDR3 protein: CASSLEGREINQPQHF
D gene: NA; J gene: TRBJ2-7; V gene: TRBV7-2; CDR3 protein: CASSLHKKWTKQYF